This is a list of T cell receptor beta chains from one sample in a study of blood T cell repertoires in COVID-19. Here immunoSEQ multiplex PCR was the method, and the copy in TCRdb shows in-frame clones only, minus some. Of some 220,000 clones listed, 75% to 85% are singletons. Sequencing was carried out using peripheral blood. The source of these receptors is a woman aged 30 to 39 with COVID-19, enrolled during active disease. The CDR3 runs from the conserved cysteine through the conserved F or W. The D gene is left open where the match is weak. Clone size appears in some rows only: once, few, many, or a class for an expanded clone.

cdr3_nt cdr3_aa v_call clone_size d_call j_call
TGTGCCAGCAGCTTAGCGGACAGGATTTCCTATGGCTACACCTTC CASSLADRISYGYTF TRBV7-9 NA TRBD1 TRBJ1-2
TGCGCCAGCAGCCCCGACGGGAATGAAAAACTGTTTTTT CASSPDGNEKLFF TRBV5-1 NA NA TRBJ1-4
TGTGCCAGCAGTTTACCCCACATTGTAGCGGGGCACTCTAGAGATACGCAGTATTTT CASSLPHIVAGHSRDTQYF TRBV28 NA TRBD2 TRBJ2-3
TGTGCCAGTAACGGCAGGGTGAGCAATCAGCCCCAGCATTTT CASNGRVSNQPQHF TRBV19 NA NA TRBJ1-5
TGTGCCAGCAGCGTAGCTTGGGACAATCCGGGCGGGACTGAAGCTTTCTTT CASSVAWDNPGGTEAFF TRBV9 NA NA TRBJ1-1
TGTGCCAGCAGTTCGGCGGGGGCTAGGCAGCCCCAGCATTTT CASSSAGARQPQHF TRBV27 few NA TRBJ1-5
TGTGCCAGCAGTCCCCCCCCCGGGGCGGGGGGTCAGCCCCAGCATTTT CASSPPPGAGGQPQHF TRBV28 NA NA TRBJ1-5
TGTGCCAGCAGCCAAGAGAGGGGGAACACCATATATTTT CASSQERGNTIYF TRBV3-1/TRBV3-2 NA NA TRBJ1-3
TGCGCCAGCAGCCAAGATCTCTTTGGGCAGGGTCGAGAAAAACTGTTTTTT CASSQDLFGQGREKLFF TRBV4-1 NA NA TRBJ1-4
TGTGCCAGCAGCACGGACAGGGGATACGAGCAGTACTTC CASSTDRGYEQYF TRBV7-8 NA TRBD1 TRBJ2-7
TGTGCCAGCTCACCACCCGGGGCCGGGGAGCTGTTTTTT CASSPPGAGELFF TRBV18 NA NA TRBJ2-2
TGTGCCAGCAAGGGAGGGTATGTGAATGAGCAGTTCTTC CASKGGYVNEQFF TRBV2 NA TRBD2 TRBJ2-1
TGTGCCAGCAGTTTTGCGGACAGGGGAAATTCACCCCTCCACTTT CASSFADRGNSPLHF TRBV28 NA TRBD1 TRBJ1-6
TGCGCCAGCAGCTTGGATGGTAGCGTAGACATTCAGTACTTC CASSLDGSVDIQYF TRBV5-1 NA NA TRBJ2-4
TGTGCCAGCAGGCAAATTGGGGGGTCTGGGGCCAACGTCCTGACTTTC CASRQIGGSGANVLTF TRBV2 NA NA TRBJ2-6
TGTGCCACCACCTTGGGGGGTAGGGTAGAAGAAAAACTGTTTTTT CATTLGGRVEEKLFF TRBV28 few NA TRBJ1-4
TGTGCCAGCAGTTTCTCTAGGACAGGAGGGAACTATGGCTACACCTTC CASSFSRTGGNYGYTF TRBV27 NA TRBD1 TRBJ1-2
TGTGCCAGCAGCTTAGAAGGGGACAGGGCCTACGAGCAGTACTTC CASSLEGDRAYEQYF TRBV11-3 NA TRBD1 TRBJ2-7
TGTGCCAGCAGCGTGGAGAGCGGGGGATTAGGAGAGACCCAGTACTTC CASSVESGGLGETQYF TRBV9 NA TRBD2 TRBJ2-5
TGTGCCAGCAGCTCAAAACAGGGGCCTCCCTACGAGCAGTACTTC CASSSKQGPPYEQYF TRBV11-2 NA TRBD1 TRBJ2-7
TGTGCCAGCAGCTTCAACGACAGGGGGGCCTACGAGCAGTACTTC CASSFNDRGAYEQYF TRBV11-2 NA TRBD1 TRBJ2-7
TGTGCCACCAGTGATTTGGGACAGGTAGGGGACAATGAGCAGTTCTTC CATSDLGQVGDNEQFF TRBV24-1 NA TRBD1 TRBJ2-1
TGCGCCAGCAGCCCGGGACTAGCGCCTCGAGAGACCCAGTACTTC CASSPGLAPRETQYF TRBV4-3 NA TRBD2 TRBJ2-5
TGTGCCAGTAGTCCGCCGGGACAGGGGGGTTCACCCCTCCACTTT CASSPPGQGGSPLHF TRBV19 NA TRBD1 TRBJ1-6
TGTGCCAGCAGCCGGGACAGGGGCCAATTCGATCAGCCCCAGCATTTT CASSRDRGQFDQPQHF TRBV7-9 NA TRBD1 TRBJ1-5
TGTGCCACCAGCAGATCCCGAGGGCCCTGGGAGGGGATGAACACTGAAGCTTTCTTT CATSRSRGPWEGMNTEAFF TRBV15 NA NA TRBJ1-1
TGTGCCAGCAGCTTGGGACAGCCACCCAATGAGCAGTTCTTC CASSLGQPPNEQFF TRBV7-9 NA TRBD1 TRBJ2-1
TGTGCCTCAGCACGGGAGGCGGGGGGAAACTATGGCTACACCTTC CASAREAGGNYGYTF TRBV27 NA NA TRBJ1-2
TGCGCCAGCAGCTTAACGGACAGGACACCTTACAATGAGCAGTTCTTC CASSLTDRTPYNEQFF TRBV5-1 NA TRBD1 TRBJ2-1